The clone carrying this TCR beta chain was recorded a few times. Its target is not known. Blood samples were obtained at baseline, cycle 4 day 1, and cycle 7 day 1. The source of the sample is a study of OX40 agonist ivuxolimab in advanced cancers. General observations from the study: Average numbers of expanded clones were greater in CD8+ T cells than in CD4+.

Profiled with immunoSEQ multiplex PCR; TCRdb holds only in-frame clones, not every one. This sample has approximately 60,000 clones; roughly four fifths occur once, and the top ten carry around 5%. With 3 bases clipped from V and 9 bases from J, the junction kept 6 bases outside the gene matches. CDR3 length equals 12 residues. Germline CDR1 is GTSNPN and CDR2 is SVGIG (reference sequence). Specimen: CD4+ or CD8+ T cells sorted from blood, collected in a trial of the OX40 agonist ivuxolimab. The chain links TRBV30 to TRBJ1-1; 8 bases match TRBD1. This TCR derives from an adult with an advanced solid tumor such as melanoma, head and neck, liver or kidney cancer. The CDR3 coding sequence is TGTGCCTGGAGAGGCAGGGGGCCAAAAGCTTTCTTT. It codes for CAWRGRGPKAFF.